Ten or more counts support the clone carrying this T cell receptor (beta chain). Its antigen is not identified. The sample originates from a study of T cells in Graves' hyperthyroidism and ophthalmopathy. The study, taken as a whole, reports: Blood shared most expanded thyroid clonotypes above 0.001.

TCR beta CDR3 regions were amplified from RNA. The TCR CDR3 was amplified in a first-round RT-PCR using the HTBI primer set. TCRdb redid the calling of the multiplex PCR reads with MiXCR, one entry per CDR3 protein. The data contain fewer than 350,000 distinct CDR3 sequences, 13% of them singletons. The CDR3 is 18 residues long. Per the germline V gene, CDR1 is SQVTM and CDR2 is ANQGSEA. The J segment lost 0 bases and the V segment lost 4 bases, leaving 17 bases of the junction unmatched. The chain links TRBV29-1 to TRBJ2-7; 8 bases are shared with TRBD1. Sequencing was performed on blood. The sequence was collected from a woman in her thirties with Graves' hyperthyroidism that later progressed to Graves' ophthalmopathy. CDR3 sequence reads: CSVGSVAGGLRSSYEQYF. CDR3 coding DNA: TGCAGCGTTGGCTCCGTGGCAGGGGGCCTTAGGAGCTCCTACGAGCAGTACTTC.